This T cell receptor (beta chain) comes out of a study of shared clonotypes between healthy human individuals. The deep-level immunoSEQ assay was used. Libraries were prepared by immunoSEQ multiplex PCR; TCRdb keeps only in-frame clonotypes and omits some of them. This table holds 1 million to 1.3 million clones, more than 75% found once. Germline V gene data show CDR1 as MDHEN and CDR2 as SYDVKM. This CDR3 is 18 amino acids long. Trimming shortened V by 3 bases and J by 0 bases, and 21 bases separated the two germline ends. Material for sequencing was memory CD4+ T cells from PBMCs. As for subset: CD45RA-negative fraction. The TCR was taken from a man between 18 and 35 years old in good health. Some clones in this sample may be carry-over from other donors' samples. The V call is TRBV28, the J call TRBJ2-7, with D tentatively TRBD1 (6 bases). CDR3 in amino acids: CASSFEQGSLLYSYEQYF. CDR3 DNA sequence: TGTGCCAGCAGTTTCGAACAGGGATCCCTCCTGTACTCCTACGAGCAGTACTTC.